This T cell receptor (beta chain) was retrieved from a study of naive and memory T cell subsets. Study results and caveats: Possibly reflecting memory cells re-expressing CD45RA, a few larger clonotypes occurred in naive repertoires, especially CD8.

The germline gives CDR1 LNHDA, CDR2 SQIVND (reference sequence). Losses at the gene ends were 6 bases for V and 1 base for J; bases not matched to a gene: 2. The CDR3 has 15 amino acids. CMV status came from CD4+ T cell IFNgamma after overnight CMV lysate stimulation of fresh PBMCs. Both TRBC1 and TRBC2 were covered by a beta constant-region primer of two equimolar oligonucleotides. The ligated cDNA underwent four PCR rounds using SP2 and nested alpha and beta constant-region primers. One entry per CDR3 protein results from TCRdb running MiXCR on the UMI-ligation and nested PCR reads. Among about 90,000 distinct CDR3 sequences listed, over 9% were seen once. As for this clonotype: Its specificity is unknown.

The chain joins TRBV19 to TRBJ2-1, with 11 bases identical to TRBD2. The sequence was collected from a human donor in good health. Sequenced material: naive CD4+ T cells from blood. DNA for the CDR3: TGTGCCAGTAGAACTAGCGGGGGATCCTACAATGAGCAGTTCTTC. It codes for CASRTSGGSYNEQFF.